These 29 T cell receptor beta chains were all obtained from the same sample, sequenced in a study of T cells in Graves' hyperthyroidism and ophthalmopathy. TCR beta CDR3 sequences were amplified from RNA transcripts. The HTBI primer set drove a first-round RT-PCR of the TCR CDR3. MiXCR was run by TCRdb on the multiplex PCR reads, yielding one entry per CDR3 protein. The data contain 95,000 to 110,000 distinct CDR3 sequences, around a sixth of them singletons. Specimen: blood. The receptors derive from a woman between 50 and 59 years old with Graves' hyperthyroidism.

At least ten counts were recorded for this clonotype. The chain recombines TRBV6-5 with TRBJ1-6; D gene ambiguous. V lost 2 bases to trimming and J lost 8 bases, with 13 bases between them. The CDR3 runs 15 residues. The V gene's germline CDR1 is MNHEY and CDR2 SVGAGI. CDR3 nucleotide sequence: TGTGCCAGCAGTTACCCCTTAGTGGGTTATTCACCCCTCCACTTT. Its protein is CASSYPLVGYSPLHF.

In this sample, this clonotype turned up many times. The chain employs TRBV5-4 and TRBJ1-1; D call uncertain. The V end lost 0 bases, the J end lost 6 bases, and 9 bases lay between the germline ends. Germline-derived CDR1 and CDR2 are SGHNT and YYREEE (reference sequence). The CDR3 is 13 amino acids. The DNA for the CDR3 is TGTGCCAGCAGCTTGGAATCGTGGGCTGAAGCTTTCTTT. Its protein product is CASSLESWAEAFF.

The chain uses TRBV2 and TRBJ2-3, with 16 bases fitting TRBD2. With 10 bases clipped from V and 7 bases from J, the junction kept 8 bases outside the gene matches. This CDR3 comprises 15 residues. The V gene's germline CDR1 is SNHLY and CDR2 FYNNEI. CDR3 sequence reads: CAIPPGLAGGNTQYF. For the CDR3, the DNA is TGTGCCATCCCACCGGGACTAGCGGGAGGGAATACGCAGTATTTT.

This clonotype was observed at least ten times. The chain links TRBV7-9 to TRBJ2-5; 13 bases fit TRBD2. V gave up 3 bases and J gave up 5 bases; unmatched junction bases: 3. Germline V gene sequence: CDR1 SEHNR, CDR2 FQNEAQ (reference sequence). The CDR3 spans 15 residues. CDR3 region: CASSFVLAGGETQYF. In nucleotides, the CDR3 is TGTGCCAGCAGCTTCGTACTAGCGGGAGGGGAGACCCAGTACTTC.

This clonotype was counted a few times. This chain uses TRBV7-9 with TRBJ2-5; tentatively, D is TRBD1 (7 bases). The germline V gene encodes CDR1 SEHNR and CDR2 FQNEAQ (reference sequence). This CDR3 is built from 16 residues. Trimming cost V 1 base and J 0 bases, with 12 bases left between them. CDR3 sequence: CASSLGRGEYQETQYF. As DNA, the CDR3 is TGTGCCAGCAGCTTAGGCAGGGGGGAATACCAAGAGACCCAGTACTTC. Variable domain in full (rest from reference TRBV7-9 and TRBJ2-5): DTGVSQNPRHKITKRGQNVTFRCDPISEHNRLYWYRQTLGQGPEFLTYFQNEAQLEKSRLLSDRFSAERPKGSFSTLEIQRTEQGDSAMYLCASSLGRGEYQETQYFGPGTRLLVL.

In this sample, this clonotype turned up many times. This chain connects TRBV6-2 or TRBV6-3 to TRBJ1-5, with D unclear. Germline V CDR1 and CDR2: MNHEY, SVGEGT. The V end was cut by 5 bases, the J end by 0 bases, with 5 bases between. The CDR3 contains 13 residues. The CDR3 region has the DNA TGTGCCAGCAGTCGAAATAGCAATCAGCCCCAGCATTTT. Its protein product is CASSRNSNQPQHF.

In its sample, this clonotype was seen many times. For the CDR3, the DNA is TGTGCCAGCAGTTTAAAGTCCCGGGACTATGGCTACACCTTC. This codes for CASSLKSRDYGYTF. The gene calls are TRBV28 and TRBJ1-2; D unclear. Germline V lookup: CDR1 MDHEN, CDR2 SYDVKM. The CDR3 sequence is 14 residues long. V was cut by 2 bases and J by 3 bases, with 10 bases left in between.

This clonotype was detected many times. This chain connects TRBV2 to TRBJ2-7; D not resolved. The CDR3 runs to 13 residues. Deletions cut 7 bases from V and 0 bases from J, with 10 bases between. CDR1 is SNHLY and CDR2 is FYNNEI in the germline V gene. This CDR3 reads CASTPNRSYEQYV. The CDR3 DNA is TGTGCCAGCACTCCCAATCGCTCCTACGAGCAGTACGTC.

Many counts were recorded for this clonotype. The chain employs TRBV20-1 and TRBJ1-3, with D unresolved. CDR1 and CDR2 from the germline V gene are DFQATT and SNEGSKA (reference sequence). Between the trimmed V and J ends, which lost 5 bases and 1 base, there was a span of 9 bases. The CDR3 is 13 amino acids. CDR3 bases: TGCAGTGCTTCAGGAGAGTCTGGAAACACCATATATTTT. Translation: CSASGESGNTIYF.

DNA for the CDR3: TGTGCCAGTAGTCCCCGTCCCGGGACTTTTATGAGAGAGATTAATGAGCAGTTCTTC. Protein: CASSPRPGTFMREINEQFF. This chain joins TRBV19 and TRBJ2-1; TRBD2 might be the D (6 bases). Deletions cut 5 bases from V and 7 bases from J, with 30 bases between. Germline V gene sequence: CDR1 LNHDA, CDR2 SQIVND (reference sequence). The length of the CDR3 is 19 residues.

This clonotype has ten or more counts. This clone may be a read error of a much larger clone one base away. V usage is TRBV20-1 and J usage is TRBJ1-1; 9 positions agree with TRBD1. This CDR3 is built from 14 residues. Germline V lookup: CDR1 DFQATT, CDR2 SNEGSKA (reference sequence). The V and J ends lost 5 bases and 1 base, in that order; junction bases with no gene match: 5. The CDR3 loop is CSAPGGQGNTEAFF. Here the CDR3 DNA reads TGCAGTGCTCCAGGGGGACAGGGGAACACTGAAGCTTTCTTT.

The chain carries TRBV27 and TRBJ2-2; 7 nucleotides align to TRBD2. The trim removed 4 bases at V and 3 bases at J, leaving 14 bases unmatched. The CDR3 loop spans 18 amino acids. Germline CDR1 reads MNHEY; CDR2 reads SMNVEV (reference sequence). CDR3 loop: CASSSTGALRGDTGELFF. CDR3 in DNA: TGTGCCAGCAGTTCCACGGGAGCCCTCCGGGGGGACACCGGGGAGCTGTTTTTT.

This rearrangement joins TRBV20-1 to TRBJ2-5; D unclear. The germline V and J ends were trimmed by 3 bases and 5 bases, with 16 bases remaining between them. Germline assignment: CDR1 DFQATT and CDR2 SNEGSKA (reference sequence). The CDR3 loop spans 14 amino acids. The CDR3 nucleotides are TGCAGTGCTAGGAGTCGCGGCCCATGGGAGACCCAGTACTTC. Residues: CSARSRGPWETQYF.

About this clonotype itself: Compared with germline, one end of the junction differs, possibly owing to a read error. The chain uses TRBV6-1 and TRBJ1-5; D not certain. CDR3 length: 15 amino acids. The germline V gene has CDR1 MNHNS and CDR2 SASEGT. CDR3 bases: TGTGCCAGCAGTGAAGGGCAACCTAGCAAACAGCCCCAGCATTTT. Its protein is CASSEGQPSKQPQHF.

In this sample, this clonotype turned up many times. This sequence joins TRBV5-1 and TRBJ2-2, with 9 bases matching TRBD1. The J segment lost 5 bases and the V segment lost 4 bases, leaving 6 bases of the junction unmatched. The germline V gene encodes CDR1 SGHRS and CDR2 YFSETQ. CDR3 length: 15 residues. CDR3 DNA: TGCGCCAGCAGCAGGACAGGGGTGTGGACCGGGGAGCTGTTTTTT. Its translation is CASSRTGVWTGELFF.

This chain links TRBV12-5 with TRBJ1-1; 8 bases map to TRBD1. Per the germline V gene, CDR1 is LGHNT and CDR2 is FRNRAP. J lost 1 base, V lost 0 bases, and 13 bases had no gene match. There are 19 residues in the CDR3. The CDR3 sequence: CASGLVAGRGLEGNTEAFF. The CDR3 nucleotides are TGTGCTAGTGGTTTGGTAGCGGGCAGGGGGCTGGAGGGGAACACTGAAGCTTTCTTT.

This clonotype was counted many times. This rearrangement joins TRBV27 to TRBJ2-1, with 8 bases that match TRBD2. V was clipped by 1 base and J by 4 bases; unmatched bases: 6. CDR1 and CDR2 from the germline V gene are MNHEY and SMNVEV (reference sequence). This CDR3 is built from 16 residues. Here the CDR3 reads CASSLFPGGGYNEQFF. In DNA, the CDR3 is TGTGCCAGCAGTTTATTCCCGGGAGGGGGGTACAATGAGCAGTTCTTC.

This clonotype was observed at least ten times. CDR3 amino acids: CAAGREPFQGGEQFF. The CDR3, as DNA: TGCGCCGCTGGGCGGGAGCCATTTCAGGGCGGTGAGCAGTTCTTC. The V gene is TRBV10-2, the J gene TRBJ2-1; 7 bases agree with TRBD2. The CDR3 consists of 15 residues. V lost 11 bases to trimming and J lost 9 bases; unmatched junction nucleotides: 19. In germline, CDR1 is WSHSY, CDR2 SAAADI.

This clonotype has just a few counts. The chain combines TRBV7-2 with TRBJ2-2; 7 positions agree with TRBD2. This CDR3 has 15 amino acids. Germline values: CDR1 SGHTA, CDR2 FQGNSA. After removal of 5 bases from V and 7 bases from J, the junction contained 10 bases not matched to a gene. CDR3: CASSLLGGGIGELFF. The CDR3 nucleotides are TGTGCCAGCAGCCTTCTGGGGGGGGGTATCGGGGAGCTGTTTTTT.

The chain couples TRBV2 to TRBJ1-5; D is possibly TRBD1 (5 bases). Deletions cut 3 bases from V and 5 bases from J, with 14 bases between. CDR1 and CDR2 from the germline V gene are SNHLY and FYNNEI. The CDR3 is 15 amino acids. CDR3 residues: CASSEGRSRDQPQHF. The CDR3 DNA follows: TGTGCCAGCAGTGAGGGCAGGTCCAGGGATCAGCCCCAGCATTTT.

Turning to this clonotype: A much larger clone lies a single base off, so this may be a read error. The chain couples TRBV19 to TRBJ2-3; TRBD1 agrees at 7 bases. The end of the DNA aligns better with TRBJ1-5, so the J call may be wrong. The CDR3 contains 14 residues. CDR1 is LNHDA and CDR2 is SQIVND in the germline V gene (reference sequence). The CDR3 bases are TGTGCCAGTAGTACCGACAGGGAAACAGATACGCAGCATTTT. As protein: CASSTDRETDTQHF.

This clonotype has more than one count but fewer than ten. J is TRBJ1-5 and V is TRBV7-9; D unresolved. CDR3 length: 13 residues. V was pared by 1 base and J by 5 bases, with 6 bases between. Germline V gives CDR1 SEHNR, CDR2 FQNEAQ (reference sequence). The CDR3 spells CASSLVGDQPQHF. CDR3 sequence (DNA): TGTGCCAGCAGCTTAGTGGGTGATCAGCCCCAGCATTTT. The whole variable domain, remainder taken from reference TRBV7-9 and TRBJ1-5, is DTGVSQNPRHKITKRGQNVTFRCDPISEHNRLYWYRQTLGQGPEFLTYFQNEAQLEKSRLLSDRFSAERPKGSFSTLEIQRTEQGDSAMYLCASSLVGDQPQHFGDGTRLSIL.

This clonotype has at least ten counts. The V and J genes are TRBV7-9 and TRBJ2-1, with a possible D match to TRBD1 (5 bases). From germline, CDR1 is SEHNR and CDR2 FQNEAQ (reference sequence). CDR3 length equals 14 residues. V was shortened by 0 bases and J by 7 bases, with 10 bases between the two germline ends. The DNA of the CDR3 is TGTGCCAGCAGCTTAGCGCAGGGTTGGAATGAGCAGTTCTTC. Amino acids: CASSLAQGWNEQFF.

In its sample, this clonotype was seen many times. V usage is TRBV12-3 or TRBV12-4 and J usage is TRBJ2-2; 8 bases agree with TRBD1. The CDR3 totals 15 residues. The J segment lost 2 bases and the V segment lost 5 bases, leaving 4 bases of the junction unmatched. Here the CDR3 DNA reads TGTGCCAGCAGTCCGGGACAGGTCAACACCGGGGAGCTGTTTTTT. It specifies CASSPGQVNTGELFF.

This clonotype was observed at least ten times. This sequence joins TRBV2 and TRBJ2-7; 9 bases agree with TRBD1. The CDR3 is 13 residues long. The germline V gene has CDR1 SNHLY and CDR2 FYNNEI. V lost 6 bases and J lost 4; bases outside the gene matches: 4. CDR3 DNA sequence: TGTGCCAGCAGACAGGGGGCATTATACGAGCAGTACTTC. Protein: CASRQGALYEQYF.

This clonotype appeared many times. This chain uses TRBV4-1 with TRBJ1-5; D call uncertain. The germline CDR1 and CDR2 sequences are MGHRA and YSYEKL. Trimming pared 0 bases from V and 7 bases from J, leaving 16 bases between. This CDR3 is built from 16 residues. The CDR3 reads CASSQDWAFGSQPQHF. The CDR3 DNA sequence: TGCGCCAGCAGCCAAGATTGGGCTTTCGGGAGCCAGCCCCAGCATTTT.

This chain uses TRBV19 with TRBJ1-1; D not resolved. Germline assignment: CDR1 LNHDA and CDR2 SQIVND (reference sequence). Deletions cut 5 bases from V and 6 bases from J, with 13 bases between. The CDR3 loop spans 13 amino acids. Written as DNA, the CDR3 is TGTGCCAGTAGTGCGGATAGGAGCCCTGAAGCTTTCTTT. Translated, it gives CASSADRSPEAFF.

Many counts were recorded for this clonotype. The V gene is TRBV7-3, the J gene TRBJ2-3; 10 bases are shared with TRBD2. The J segment lost 1 base and the V segment lost 5 bases, leaving 9 bases of the junction unmatched. This CDR3 has 17 amino acids. Germline values: CDR1 SGHTA, CDR2 FQGTGA. The CDR3, as DNA: TGTGCCAGCAGCCTAGGGCGGCTAGCGGGAGGCACAGATACGCAGTATTTT. Protein sequence: CASSLGRLAGGTDTQYF.

Many counts were recorded for this clonotype. V gene TRBV7-9 combines with J gene TRBJ1-2; perhaps TRBD1 as D (6 bases). Per germline, CDR1 SEHNR and CDR2 FQNEAQ (reference sequence). Trimming shortened V by 7 bases and J by 6 bases, and 27 bases separated the two germline ends. The CDR3 contains 17 residues. CDR3 sequence (DNA): TGTGCCAGCACACGCCGGGGGAAGGTCAGGGAGGGGGATGGCTACACCTTC. Amino acids: CASTRRGKVREGDGYTF.